These T cell receptor beta chains were read from a single sample in a study of cytomegalovirus exposure and HLA in healthy donors. The method was immunoSEQ multiplex PCR; TCRdb's version includes in-frame clones alone and lacks a portion of them. The sample carries 90,000 to 140,000 clones, more than 70% recorded once. Sequenced: PBMCs. These receptors all stem from a man aged 25 to 40 in good health and CMV-seronegative. CDR3s include the opening cysteine and the closing phenylalanine or tryptophan. Fields, in order: V gene, CDR3 length, J gene, CDR3 protein.

TRBV7-7,16,TRBJ2-2,CASSLATSPNTGELFF
TRBV7-2,15,TRBJ2-1,CASSLGLAGYNEQFF
TRBV19,14,TRBJ2-1,CASSIAGGPNEQFF
TRBV29-1,13,TRBJ2-5,CSVRTGGEETQYF
TRBV7-2,14,TRBJ1-2,CASSPWRGPYGYTF
TRBV29-1,14,TRBJ2-6,CSVEAGSGANVLTF
TRBV7-9,14,TRBJ2-7,CASSLTGLSYERYF
TRBV10-3,13,TRBJ1-1,CAISDRGHTEAFF
TRBV25-1,15,TRBJ1-1,CASSDYRQGESEAFF
TRBV2,14,TRBJ1-5,CASSGQGDNQPQHF
TRBV29-1,13,TRBJ1-2,CSVESRGLYGYTF
TRBV2,14,TRBJ2-5,CASSVMLAQETQYF
TRBV5-8,13,TRBJ1-5,CASSFSSNQPQHF
TRBV7-9,15,TRBJ1-4,CASSSGVGANEKLFF
TRBV6-1,15,TRBJ1-6,CASSEGRQGNSPLHF
TRBV30,13,TRBJ1-5,CAWSLGGNQPQHF
TRBV2,14,TRBJ1-4,CASSVRATNEKLFF
TRBV6-1,14,TRBJ2-7,CASSPGTGKSEQYF
TRBV4-2,15,TRBJ2-7,CASSARASGRNEQYF
TRBV29-1,12,TRBJ2-7,CSVEDLRDEQYF
TRBV29-1,13,TRBJ1-4,CSGTQGAREKLFF
TRBV2,14,TRBJ1-4,CASSVDRGREKLFF
TRBV30,14,TRBJ1-6,CAWSGLGGNSPLHF
TRBV6-5,15,TRBJ2-2,CASSGISGVAGELFF
TRBV23-1,16,TRBJ2-7,CASSTGLNSPAGEQYF
TRBV6-1,16,TRBJ1-2,CASSEGAGGAGYGYTF
TRBV2,17,TRBJ2-5,CASSRIGLAAPLGTQYF